This T cell receptor beta chain appears in the sequencing data of a study of shared clonotypes between healthy human individuals. CD45RO-negative, CCR7-selected cells formed the naive CD8 fraction, which excluded terminally differentiated effector memory CD45RA+ cells. At a deep level, the assay was run. Profiling relied on immunoSEQ multiplex PCR, and the TCRdb table lists in-frame clones only, not all of them. The sample yields fewer than 1 million clones, approximately 96% seen once. Germline V lookup: CDR1 MGHRA, CDR2 YSYEKL. The CDR3 extends over 12 amino acids. V shed 2 bases and J shed 4 bases, with 5 bases lying between them.

The sequenced sample was naive CD8+ T cells sorted from blood. This clonotype was obtained from a man aged 30-40 years in good health. The V gene is TRBV4-1, the J gene TRBJ2-5; D unclear. Here the CDR3 reads CASSQNAETQYF. CDR3 DNA sequence: TGCGCCAGCAGCCAAAATGCAGAGACCCAGTACTTC.